A selection of T cell receptor beta chains follows, all from one sample in a study of post-analysis software for immune sequencing data. TCRdb redid the calling of the PCR reads with MiXCR, one entry per CDR3 protein. The top ten hold about 1.8% of the sample, which has 500,000 to 600,000 distinct CDR3 sequences, 40% to 50% seen once. The sample consisted of blood. The receptors were sampled from a girl aged 10-17 years with multiple sclerosis. The CDR3 runs from the conserved cysteine through the conserved F or W.

V	J	CDR3
TRBV20-1	TRBJ2-1	CSAREGAYNEQFF
TRBV7-9	TRBJ2-3	CASSQLAGGPTDTQYF
TRBV10-3	TRBJ2-3	CAIGWNTDTQYF
TRBV5-1	TRBJ2-3	CASSLAADSIPDTQYF
TRBV3-1	TRBJ2-3	CASSTSGSIGDTQYF
TRBV12-3/TRBV12-4	TRBJ2-5	CASSLTGLDRGEQYF
TRBV9	TRBJ2-7	CASSVGPSRAAYEQYF
TRBV27	TRBJ2-1	CASSFTGGEQFF
TRBV20-1	TRBJ1-6	CSAPFGWSYNSPLHF
TRBV20-1	TRBJ2-7	CSATRPSAAYEQYF
TRBV6-1	TRBJ1-2	CASSEVGMVGYTF
TRBV12-3/TRBV12-4	TRBJ1-2	CATWKSGKEYGYTF
TRBV9	TRBJ2-3	CASSVAGGVADTQYF
TRBV20-1	TRBJ2-2	CSARNAGDTGELFF
TRBV20-1	-	CSARDNTRSYEQYF
TRBV10-3	TRBJ2-1	CAISESGEGNEQFF
TRBV5-1	TRBJ2-5	CASSSTGQAQETQYF
TRBV6-5	TRBJ1-2	CASRTGTGYTF
TRBV20-1	TRBJ2-5	CSATGLAETQYF
TRBV4-2	TRBJ2-1	CASSQATGDRNEQFF
TRBV12-3/TRBV12-4	TRBJ2-3	CASSFLWDTQYF
TRBV29-1	TRBJ2-7	CSVEDPREPTSGSFNEQYF
TRBV15	TRBJ1-2	CATSPGTGTYGYTF
TRBV29-1	TRBJ1-2	CAEGDSFYGYTF
TRBV5-1	TRBJ1-5	CASSFVQNNQPQHF
TRBV18	TRBJ1-2	CASSPRDGAGSVNGYTF
TRBV20-1	TRBJ2-2	CSARVPATGELFF
TRBV29-1	TRBJ2-1	CSVEDVGTSDYNEQFF
TRBV5-1	TRBJ1-2	CASSYRDPGGPGYTF
TRBV12-5	TRBJ1-1	CASGLLLRDHTPNTEAFF
TRBV4-1	TRBJ2-4	CASSQVNTRMRNIAKNIQYF
TRBV5-1	TRBJ2-7	CASSLTGIYEQYF
TRBV4-1	TRBJ1-2	CASSYPQGGNYGYTF
TRBV7-2	TRBJ2-6	CASTRFLGANVLTF
TRBV12-3/TRBV12-4	TRBJ2-1	CASEWGDSGQRNEQFF
TRBV7-2	TRBJ2-1	CASSLKESNEQFF
TRBV12-3/TRBV12-4	TRBJ1-6	CASCRGGSPLHF
TRBV5-1	TRBJ1-5	CASSLGQINQPQHF
TRBV7-9	TRBJ2-7	CASSPPDSSYEQYF
TRBV28	TRBJ2-5	CASSVRDGRAETQYF